This TCR beta chain was captured in a study of early T cells in non-severe SARS-CoV-2 infection. This clonotype was counted many times. Its target is unknown. Unique molecular identifiers were affixed to single, distinct cDNA molecules. TCRdb processed the 5' RACE reads anew with MiXCR; each CDR3 protein has one entry. There are some 48,000 distinct CDR3 sequences in the sample; about 9.8% occur only once, and almost 8.5% lies in the top ten. Study observations and caveats: VDJdb matching skewed toward anti-spike CD8 responses, missing private and CD4 specificities.

The V gene end was trimmed by 6 bases and the J gene end by 4 bases; junction bases not matched to a gene: 9. CDR3 length: 16 residues. Germline V lookup: CDR1 SGHRS, CDR2 YFSETQ. The sequence was obtained from an adult who was a healthcare worker with PCR-confirmed SARS-CoV-2 infection or an uninfected control (not recorded which). Sequenced material: whole blood. The J gene is TRBJ2-3, the V gene TRBV5-1; TRBD2 aligns across 12 bases. The CDR3: CASTPTSGSFADTQYF. CDR3 DNA: TGCGCCAGCACCCCGACTAGCGGGAGTTTTGCAGATACGCAGTATTTT.